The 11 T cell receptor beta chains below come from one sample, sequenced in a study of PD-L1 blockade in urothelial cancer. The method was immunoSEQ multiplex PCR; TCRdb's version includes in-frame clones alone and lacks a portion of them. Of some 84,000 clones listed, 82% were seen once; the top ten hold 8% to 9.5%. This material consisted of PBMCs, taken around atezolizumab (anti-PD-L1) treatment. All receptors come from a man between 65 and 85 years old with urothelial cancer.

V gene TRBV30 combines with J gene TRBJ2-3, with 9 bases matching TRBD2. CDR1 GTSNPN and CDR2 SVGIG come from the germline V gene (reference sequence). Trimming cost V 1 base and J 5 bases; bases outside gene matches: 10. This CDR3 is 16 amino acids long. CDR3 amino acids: CAWSGTREGPGDTQYF. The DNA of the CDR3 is TGTGCCTGGAGTGGTACGCGGGAGGGCCCCGGAGATACGCAGTATTTT.

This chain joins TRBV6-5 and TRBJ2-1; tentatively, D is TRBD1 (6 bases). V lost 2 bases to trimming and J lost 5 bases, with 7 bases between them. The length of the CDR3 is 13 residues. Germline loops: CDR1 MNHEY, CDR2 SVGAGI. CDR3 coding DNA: TGTGCCAGCAGTTACAGGACAGACAATGAGCAGTTCTTC. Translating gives CASSYRTDNEQFF.

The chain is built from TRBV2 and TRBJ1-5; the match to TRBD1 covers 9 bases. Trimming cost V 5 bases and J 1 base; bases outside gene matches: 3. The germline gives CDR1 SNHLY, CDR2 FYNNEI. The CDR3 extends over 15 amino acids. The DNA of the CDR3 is TGTGCCAGCAGTTTCGACAGGGGGAGCAATCAGCCCCAGCATTTT. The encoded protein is CASSFDRGSNQPQHF.

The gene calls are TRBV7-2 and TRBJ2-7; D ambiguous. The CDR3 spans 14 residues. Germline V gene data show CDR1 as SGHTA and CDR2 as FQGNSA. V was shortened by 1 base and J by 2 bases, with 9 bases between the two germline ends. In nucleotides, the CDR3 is TGTGCCAGCAGCTTAGTACTCCGGGCCTACGAGCAGTACTTC. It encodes CASSLVLRAYEQYF.

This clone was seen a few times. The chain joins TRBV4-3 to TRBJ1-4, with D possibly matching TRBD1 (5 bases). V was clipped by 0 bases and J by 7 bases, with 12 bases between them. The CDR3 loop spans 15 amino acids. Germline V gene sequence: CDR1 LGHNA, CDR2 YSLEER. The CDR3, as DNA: TGCGCCAGCAGCCAAGATCCGACTAGGGGTGAAAAACTGTTTTTT. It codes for CASSQDPTRGEKLFF.

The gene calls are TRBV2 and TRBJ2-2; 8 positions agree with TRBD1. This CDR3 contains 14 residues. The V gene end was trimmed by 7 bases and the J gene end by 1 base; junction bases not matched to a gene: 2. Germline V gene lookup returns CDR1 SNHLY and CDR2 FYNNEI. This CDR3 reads CASIGTGNTGELFF. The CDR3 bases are TGTGCCAGCATTGGGACAGGGAACACCGGGGAGCTGTTTTTT. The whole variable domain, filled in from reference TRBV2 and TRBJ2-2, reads EPEVTQTPSHQVTQMGQEVILRCVPISNHLYFYWYRQILGQKVEFLVSFYNNEISEKSEIFDDQFSVERPDGSNFTLKIRSTKLEDSAMYFCASIGTGNTGELFFGEGSRLTVL.

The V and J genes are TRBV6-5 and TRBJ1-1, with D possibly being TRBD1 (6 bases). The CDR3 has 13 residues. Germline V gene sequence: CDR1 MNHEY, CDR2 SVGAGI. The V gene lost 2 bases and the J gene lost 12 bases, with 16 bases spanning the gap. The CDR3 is CASSYGPEGETFF. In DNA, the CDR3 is TGTGCCAGCAGTTACGGACCTGAGGGGGAGACTTTCTTT.

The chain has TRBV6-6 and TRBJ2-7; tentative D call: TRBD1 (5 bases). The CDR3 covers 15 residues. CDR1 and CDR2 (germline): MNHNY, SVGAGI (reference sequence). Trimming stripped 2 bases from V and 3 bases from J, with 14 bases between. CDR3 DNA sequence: TGTGCCAGCAGTTACATGAGCCAGGGATTCTACGAGCAGTACTTC. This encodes CASSYMSQGFYEQYF.

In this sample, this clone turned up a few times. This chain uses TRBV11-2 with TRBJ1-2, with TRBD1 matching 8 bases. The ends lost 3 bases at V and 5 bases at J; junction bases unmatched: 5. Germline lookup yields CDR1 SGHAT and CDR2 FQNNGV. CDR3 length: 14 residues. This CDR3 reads CASSLGTGSYGYTF. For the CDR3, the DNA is TGTGCCAGCAGCTTGGGGACAGGCTCTTATGGCTACACCTTC.

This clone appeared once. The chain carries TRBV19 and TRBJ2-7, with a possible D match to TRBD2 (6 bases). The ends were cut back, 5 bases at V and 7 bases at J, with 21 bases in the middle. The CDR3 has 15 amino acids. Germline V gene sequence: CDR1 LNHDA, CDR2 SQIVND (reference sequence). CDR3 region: CASSVTTGLEGEQYF. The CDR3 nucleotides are TGTGCCAGTAGTGTAACGACGGGATTGGAGGGGGAGCAGTACTTC. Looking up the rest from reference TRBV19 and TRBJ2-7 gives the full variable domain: DGGITQSPKYLFRKEGQNVTLSCEQNLNHDAMYWYRQDPGQGLRLIYYSQIVNDFQKGDIAEGYSVSREKKESFPLTVTSAQKNPTAFYLCASSVTTGLEGEQYFGPGTRLTVT.

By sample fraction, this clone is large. The CDR3 nucleotides are TGTGCCAGCAGTACGGCGGTAGCGGGGGACCTCCTGGACGAGCAGTACTTC. Translated, it gives CASSTAVAGDLLDEQYF. The chain uses TRBV28 and TRBJ2-7; 9 bases align to TRBD2. The V gene's germline CDR1 is MDHEN and CDR2 SYDVKM. This CDR3 has 17 amino acids. Unmatched junction bases numbered 16, after V lost 5 bases and J lost 5 bases.